A selection of T cell receptor beta chains follows, all from one sample in a study of blood T cells in healthy people across ages. TCRdb ran MiXCR on the 5' RACE reads and lists one entry per CDR3 protein. The sample has some 780,000 distinct CDR3 sequences, roughly 56% seen once. The specimen was blood. All receptors derive from a man aged 40-50 years in good health. CDR3s include the opening cysteine and the closing phenylalanine or tryptophan. D genes are given only for firm matches. Only part of the rows carry a size: once, few, many, or a class if the clone is expanded.

V	D	size	J	CDR3	DNA
TRBV6-5	TRBD1	-	TRBJ2-7	CASSLQQGVGEQYF	TGTGCCAGCAGTTTGCAGCAGGGGGTAGGAGAGCAGTACTTC
TRBV9	TRBD2	-	TRBJ2-7	CASARAGGPSYNEQYF	TGTGCCAGCGCGAGGGCGGGAGGTCCCTCCTACAATGAGCAGTACTTC
TRBV7-9	TRBD2	-	TRBJ2-7	CASSIGRAFSEQYF	TGTGCCAGCAGCATCGGGAGGGCCTTTTCCGAGCAGTACTTC
TRBV12-3/TRBV12-4	TRBD2	many	TRBJ2-1	CASRRTSGGVSSYNEQFF	TGTGCCAGCAGACGGACTAGCGGGGGGGTGAGCTCCTACAATGAGCAGTTCTTC
TRBV9	TRBD1	-	TRBJ2-5	CASSVGQVARQETQYF	TGTGCCAGCAGCGTGGGACAGGTGGCCCGACAAGAGACCCAGTACTTC
TRBV12-3/TRBV12-4	TRBD1	-	TRBJ1-2	CASSSGTAPLYGYTF	TGTGCCAGCAGTTCCGGGACAGCTCCGTTATATGGCTACACCTTC
TRBV5-1	TRBD1	-	TRBJ1-1	CASSLIGTGGANTEAFF	TGCGCCAGCAGCTTGATCGGGACAGGGGGCGCAAACACTGAAGCTTTCTTT
TRBV28	-	-	TRBJ2-7	CAIGQSFYEQYF	TGTGCCATTGGACAGAGCTTCTACGAGCAGTACTTC
TRBV20-1	TRBD1	-	TRBJ2-7	CSAGQGQYEQYF	TGCAGTGCCGGACAGGGACAATACGAGCAGTACTTC
TRBV21-1	-	-	TRBJ2-7	CASNRQGGCDEQYF	TGTGCCAGCAACCGACAGGGAGGTTGTGACGAGCAGTACTTC
TRBV29-1	-	-	TRBJ2-1	CSVEDRTVHNEQFF	TGCAGCGTTGAAGATCGGACAGTACACAATGAGCAGTTCTTC
TRBV13	-	few	TRBJ2-4	CASSFGGNIQYF	TGTGCCAGCAGCTTTGGCGGAAACATTCAGTACTTC
TRBV11-3	-	-	TRBJ2-6	CASSLRSGRTTGANVLTF	TGTGCCAGCAGCTTACGTTCAGGGAGGACCACTGGGGCCAACGTCCTGACTTTC
TRBV11-2	-	-	TRBJ2-4	CASSQNMDMKNIQYF	TGTGCCAGCAGCCAGAACATGGACATGAAAAACATTCAGTACTTC
TRBV7-9	TRBD2	-	TRBJ2-7	CASSFGTSAYEQYF	TGTGCCAGCAGCTTCGGGACTAGCGCCTACGAGCAGTACTTC
TRBV7-6	-	-	TRBJ2-1	CASSASAINEQFF	TGTGCCAGCAGCGCTAGCGCGATCAATGAGCAGTTCTTC
TRBV20-1	-	few	TRBJ2-7	CSAKTRASTYEQYF	TGCAGTGCTAAAACCCGGGCCTCAACCTACGAGCAGTACTTC
TRBV24-1	TRBD1	-	TRBJ1-2	CATSDSGTGVHRYGYTF	TGTGCCACCAGTGACTCCGGGACAGGGGTACACCGCTATGGCTACACCTTC
TRBV6-5	-	-	TRBJ2-4	CASSYSSEWDGIQYF	TGTGCCAGCAGTTACTCGTCGGAGTGGGACGGCATTCAGTACTTC
TRBV11-3	TRBD1	-	TRBJ1-4	CASSFKDRFNEKLFF	TGTGCCAGCAGCTTTAAGGACAGGTTTAATGAAAAACTGTTTTTT
TRBV5-1	TRBD1	-	TRBJ2-7	CASSHTGAFYEQYF	TGCGCCAGCAGCCATACAGGGGCATTCTACGAGCAGTACTTC
TRBV29-1	TRBD2	-	TRBJ2-2	CSAGTIGAPGELFF	TGCAGCGCCGGGACTATAGGCGCCCCCGGGGAGCTGTTTTTT
TRBV6-2/TRBV6-3	TRBD2	-	TRBJ2-3	CAHGEGVSTDTQYF	TGTGCCCACGGGGAGGGAGTAAGTACAGATACGCAGTATTTT
TRBV12-3/TRBV12-4	-	-	TRBJ1-1	CASSTDSREAFF	TGTGCCAGCAGTACGGACAGCCGTGAAGCTTTCTTT
TRBV28	-	-	TRBJ1-2	CASSTEGQNYGYTF	TGTGCCAGCAGTACGGAGGGACAAAACTATGGCTACACCTTC
TRBV5-1	TRBD1	-	TRBJ2-5	CASSLATGGKGETQYF	TGCGCCAGCAGCTTGGCTACAGGGGGGAAGGGAGAGACCCAGTACTTC
TRBV24-1	-	-	TRBJ2-7	CATSSSYNEQYF	TGTGCCACTAGTAGCTCCTACAATGAGCAGTACTTC
TRBV11-2	-	once	TRBJ2-1	CASSPRVGLYNEQFF	TGTGCCAGCAGCCCTCGGGTGGGGCTCTACAATGAGCAGTTCTTC
TRBV4-1	TRBD2	few	TRBJ2-3	CASSQVALAGVMDTQYF	TGCGCCAGCAGCCAAGTGGCGCTAGCGGGAGTCATGGATACGCAGTATTTT
TRBV3-1	TRBD1	-	TRBJ2-1	CASSQSTGGYNEQFF	TGTGCCAGCAGCCAAAGTACAGGGGGCTACAATGAGCAGTTCTTC
TRBV4-3	-	once	TRBJ2-3	CASSQDSGHPSTDTQYF	TGCGCCAGCAGCCAAGATTCAGGTCACCCCTCCACAGATACGCAGTATTTT
TRBV4-3	-	-	TRBJ2-5	CASSQEVLSGETQYF	TGCGCCAGCAGCCAAGAGGTCCTCAGCGGGGAGACCCAGTACTTC
TRBV15	-	-	TRBJ2-7	CATSGKVTVAPYEQYF	TGTGCCACCAGCGGGAAAGTCACCGTGGCTCCCTACGAGCAGTACTTC